This T cell receptor beta chain was retrieved from a study of cytomegalovirus exposure and HLA in healthy donors. General study results and limits: Owing to their indistinguishability, certain V segments, notably TRBV6-2 and TRBV6-3, were excluded. Sequencing had likely introduced a cluster of highly shared sequence variants as an artifact. Fewer N-insertions (relative to the roughly 670-donor mean) were reportedly seen in an Asian-associated ancestry cluster in a later analysis.

The PCR had 60 Vbeta and 13 Jbeta primers. Only in-frame clones appear in the TCRdb table, and some are missing; sequencing was by immunoSEQ multiplex PCR. The listing records under 90,000 clones. V dropped 4 bases and J dropped 0; count of bases not matched to a gene: 2. The V gene's germline CDR1 is SGHDT and CDR2 YYEEEE. This CDR3 region has 14 residues. Turning to this clone: The target antigen is unknown.

The rearrangement links TRBV5-6 to TRBJ2-3; 7 bases are a match to TRBD2. The sequenced sample was PBMCs. The receptor was isolated from a man aged 50-59 years in good health and CMV-seropositive. This chain's CDR3 is CASSISGSTDTQYF. CDR3 coding DNA: TGTGCCAGCAGCATTAGCGGGAGCACAGATACGCAGTATTTT.